This passage covers 5 T cell receptor beta chains from one sample sequenced in a study of blood T cell repertoires in COVID-19. Method: immunoSEQ multiplex PCR; TCRdb's copy keeps in-frame clones and lacks some. The sample carries approximately 74,000 clones, roughly 88% recorded once. The sequencing input was peripheral blood. The source of these receptors is a man at least 80 years old with active or convalescent COVID-19.

This clone has just a few counts. The chain uses TRBV19 and TRBJ1-5; D might be TRBD1 (5 bases). CDR3 size: 14 residues. CDR1 and CDR2 from the germline V gene are LNHDA and SQIVND (reference sequence). Trimming pared 5 bases from V and 7 bases from J, leaving 15 bases between. In nucleotides, the CDR3 is TGTGCCAGTAGTTTCCGGGGGGGTGGACAGCCCCAGCATTTT. Its translation: CASSFRGGGQPQHF.

V and J are TRBV5-1 and TRBJ1-1; TRBD1 agrees at 9 bases. V shed 6 bases, J shed 2 bases, and the junction held 14 bases outside the gene matches. Germline-derived CDR1 and CDR2 are SGHRS and YFSETQ. The CDR3 runs 17 residues. CDR3 sequence: CASNLGRTGDFNTEAFF. The CDR3 DNA follows: TGCGCCAGCAACCTGGGCCGGACAGGGGATTTTAACACTGAAGCTTTCTTT.

The chain joins TRBV7-9 to TRBJ2-7; D unclear. The CDR3 runs 16 residues. Between the trimmed V and J ends, which lost 5 bases and 0 bases, there was a span of 17 bases. Germline V CDR1 and CDR2: SEHNR, FQNEAQ (reference sequence). This CDR3 is CASSPHDTSLSYEQYF. CDR3 DNA: TGTGCCAGCAGCCCCCACGACACGAGCCTCTCCTACGAGCAGTACTTC.

This clone is a singleton in its sample. This chain connects TRBV7-6 to TRBJ2-7; the D is unclear. Germline CDR1 is SGHVS and CDR2 is FNYEAQ. Trimming removed 5 bases from V and 1 base from J, with 9 bases in between. The CDR3 extends over 13 amino acids. CDR3 loop: CASSPRESYEQYF. Written as DNA, the CDR3 is TGTGCCAGCAGCCCAAGAGAGTCCTACGAGCAGTACTTC. The whole variable domain, remainder taken from reference TRBV7-6 and TRBJ2-7, is GAGVSQSPRYKVTKRGQDVALRCDPISGHVSLYWYRQALGQGPEFLTYFNYEAQQDKSGLPNDRFSAERPEGSISTLTIQRTEQRDSAMYRCASSPRESYEQYFGPGTRLTVT.

The chain uses TRBV20-1 and TRBJ1-4; D is ambiguous. Trimming shortened V by 3 bases and J by 2 bases, and 16 bases separated the two germline ends. This CDR3 comprises 16 residues. Germline CDR1 DFQATT, CDR2 SNEGSKA (reference sequence). CDR3 sequence (DNA): TGCAGTGCTAGTCAGCCCGACTCTCCGACTAATGAAAAACTGTTTTTT. Its protein product is CSASQPDSPTNEKLFF.